The 29 T cell receptor beta chains below were found in one sample sequenced in a study of blood T cell repertoires in COVID-19. Sequencing was performed with immunoSEQ multiplex PCR; in TCRdb, only in-frame clones are kept and a portion is missing. The sample holds 260,000 or so clones; approximately 90% are singletons and the top ten take roughly 1.2%. Source material: PBMCs or T cells enriched from blood (not recorded which). The receptors originated from a woman aged 35 to 49 with acute COVID-19.

The CDR3 protein is CASSEWVAGGEQFF. DNA of the CDR3: TGTGCCAGCAGTGAGTGGGTAGCGGGAGGGGAGCAGTTCTTC. The V and J genes are TRBV2 and TRBJ2-1; 11 bases agree with TRBD2. CDR1 is SNHLY and CDR2 is FYNNEI in the germline V gene. The CDR3 sequence is 14 residues long. The V segment lost 3 bases and the J segment 10 bases; nucleotides outside the gene matches: 5.

V usage is TRBV7-8 and J usage is TRBJ2-1; TRBD2 matches 7 bases. V shed 3 bases, J shed 6 bases, and the junction held 8 bases outside the gene matches. This CDR3 spans 15 amino acids. Germline-derived CDR1 and CDR2 are SGHVS and FQNEAQ. The CDR3 nucleotides read TGTGCCAGCAGCTTCGATCTAGCGGAGAGCAATGAGCAGTTCTTC. Residues: CASSFDLAESNEQFF.

The chain uses TRBV7-2 and TRBJ2-5; a possible D gene is TRBD1 (6 bases). The germline CDR1 and CDR2 sequences are SGHTA and FQGNSA. The CDR3 is 14 amino acids. V was pared by 4 bases and J by 2 bases, with 11 bases between. CDR3 DNA: TGTGCCAGCAGCTCCGGGACACGGCAAGAGACCCAGTACTTC. Amino acids: CASSSGTRQETQYF.

The chain recombines TRBV7-2 with TRBJ2-3; a weak D match, TRBD2 (5 bases). V dropped 7 bases and J dropped 8 bases, with 16 bases sitting between them. Per germline, CDR1 SGHTA and CDR2 FQGNSA. The CDR3 is 13 amino acids. The CDR3 sequence is CASNRLPAGTQYF. For the CDR3, the DNA is TGTGCCAGCAACAGACTACCTGCGGGTACGCAGTATTTT.

Remarks on this clone: An end of the junction differs from the germline gene, which may be a read error. The chain joins TRBV7-7 to TRBJ2-1, with 11 bases that match TRBD2. Germline V CDR1 and CDR2: SSHAT, FNYEAQ (reference sequence). The CDR3 length is 16 residues. Here the CDR3 DNA reads TGTGCTAGCAGCTCCGAACTAGCGGGAGAGGGTTATGAGCAGTTCTTC. It codes for CASSSELAGEGYEQFF.

This chain uses TRBV4-3 with TRBJ2-1, with D possibly TRBD2 on 6 matching bases. Germline V gene lookup returns CDR1 LGHNA and CDR2 YSLEER. The CDR3 runs to 17 residues. Trimming cost V 3 bases and J 8 bases, with 23 bases left between them. CDR3 region: CASSQGPAGTGADEQFF. The CDR3 nucleotides read TGCGCCAGCAGCCAGGGTCCGGCCGGGACTGGAGCAGATGAGCAGTTCTTC.

This clone has just a few counts. CDR3 sequence reads: CATSRDSVGQGYEQYF. The CDR3 DNA sequence: TGTGCCACCAGCAGAGATTCGGTGGGACAGGGATACGAGCAGTACTTC. The chain couples TRBV15 to TRBJ2-7, with TRBD1 matching over 9 bases. V lost 0 bases to trimming and J lost 4 bases; unmatched junction nucleotides: 7. This CDR3 contains 16 residues. Germline CDR1 reads LNHNV; CDR2 reads YYDKDF (reference sequence).

The chain links TRBV28 to TRBJ1-1; 7 nucleotides match TRBD1. CDR3 length: 13 residues. Trimming took 11 bases from V and 3 from J; bases not matched to a gene: 9. CDR1 is MDHEN, CDR2 SYDVKM, per germline. The CDR3 DNA sequence: TGTGCCCTACAGGGGACGGCCCACACTGAAGCTTTCTTT. As protein: CALQGTAHTEAFF.

V and J are TRBV7-9 and TRBJ2-1; a possible D gene is TRBD2 (5 bases). Deletions cut 1 base from V and 7 bases from J, with 26 bases between. CDR1 SEHNR and CDR2 FQNEAQ come from the germline V gene (reference sequence). This CDR3 contains 19 residues. The CDR3 region is CASSLVFSRQAAPGNEQFF. The CDR3 region has the DNA TGTGCCAGCAGCTTAGTTTTTTCCCGGCAAGCGGCCCCGGGGAATGAGCAGTTCTTC.

This clone came up once. The chain recombines TRBV10-3 with TRBJ1-2; the D gene is possibly TRBD1 (6 bases). Trimming stripped 5 bases from V and 1 base from J, with 11 bases between. The CDR3 contains 14 residues. CDR1 is ENHRY, CDR2 SYGVKD, per germline. Written as DNA, the CDR3 is TGTGCCATCAGTCGACAGGAACATAACTATGGCTACACCTTC. It codes for CAISRQEHNYGYTF.

This clone was observed once. V is TRBV2 and J is TRBJ2-5; the match to TRBD2 covers 8 bases. The CDR3 is 13 residues long. With 6 bases clipped from V and 5 bases from J, the junction kept 5 bases outside the gene matches. Germline V gene data show CDR1 as SNHLY and CDR2 as FYNNEI. Written as DNA, the CDR3 is TGTGCCAGCAGCCGGGAGGGCCGGGAGACCCAGTACTTC. This translates into CASSREGRETQYF.

J is TRBJ1-1 and V is TRBV19; tentative D call: TRBD1 (6 bases). V lost 7 bases to trimming and J lost 1 base, with 13 bases between them. In germline, CDR1 is LNHDA, CDR2 SQIVND (reference sequence). There are 14 residues in the CDR3. The CDR3 reads CASKARQENTEAFF. CDR3 in DNA: TGTGCCAGTAAAGCGAGACAGGAGAACACTGAAGCTTTCTTT. The full variable domain, with the rest looked up from reference TRBV19 and TRBJ1-1, is DGGITQSPKYLFRKEGQNVTLSCEQNLNHDAMYWYRQDPGQGLRLIYYSQIVNDFQKGDIAEGYSVSREKKESFPLTVTSAQKNPTAFYLCASKARQENTEAFFGQGTRLTVV.

The J gene is TRBJ2-1, the V gene TRBV10-3; 10 bases are a match to TRBD2. Germline CDR1 ENHRY, CDR2 SYGVKD. This CDR3 is built from 12 residues. V dropped 3 bases and J dropped 15; count of bases not matched to a gene: 5. As DNA, the CDR3 is TGTGCCATCAGTGAAAGAGCGGGAGGGACGTTCTTC. Translation gives CAISERAGGTFF.

The chain joins TRBV7-9 to TRBJ1-1; perhaps TRBD1 as D (5 bases). The V end lost 5 bases, the J end lost 7 bases, and 8 bases lay between the germline ends. The CDR3 spans 11 residues. In germline, CDR1 is SEHNR, CDR2 FQNEAQ (reference sequence). The CDR3 protein is CASSADSEAFF. The CDR3 DNA reads as TGTGCCAGCAGCGCAGACAGTGAAGCTTTCTTT.

The chain carries TRBV6-1 and TRBJ2-7; 13 nucleotides match TRBD2. V lost 4 bases and J lost 2; bases outside the gene matches: 8. Germline V gene data show CDR1 as MNHNS and CDR2 as SASEGT. This CDR3 spans 17 amino acids. CDR3 sequence reads: CASSVGGTSGITYEQYF. CDR3 DNA: TGTGCCAGCAGTGTCGGGGGGACTAGCGGGATCACCTACGAGCAGTACTTC.

This clone was found many times. This chain joins TRBV5-6 and TRBJ1-1, with no clear D. V lost 1 base to trimming and J lost 2 bases, with 18 bases between them. The CDR3 runs 17 residues. Looked up from germline, CDR1 is SGHDT and CDR2 is YYEEEE. The DNA for the CDR3 is TGTGCCAGCAGCTTGAATAGTAACCACCGACTTAACACTGAAGCTTTCTTT. Protein sequence: CASSLNSNHRLNTEAFF.

The sample holds one count of this clone. The gene calls are TRBV7-8 and TRBJ1-3; TRBD1 agrees at 7 bases. The CDR3 consists of 13 residues. Germline V gives CDR1 SGHVS, CDR2 FQNEAQ. V lost 6 bases to trimming and J lost 4 bases; unmatched junction nucleotides: 3. The CDR3 nucleotides are TGTGCCAGCAGTCAGGACAGGGGAAACACCATATATTTT. Translation gives CASSQDRGNTIYF.

The chain combines TRBV10-3 with TRBJ1-1; a possible D gene is TRBD1 (6 bases). V was cut by 2 bases and J by 1 base, with 14 bases left in between. This CDR3 region has 16 residues. Germline lookup yields CDR1 ENHRY and CDR2 SYGVKD. The CDR3 is CAISEGSRGPNTEAFF. The CDR3 DNA reads TGTGCCATCAGTGAGGGGTCCAGGGGACCGAACACTGAAGCTTTCTTT.

The rearrangement links TRBV10-1 to TRBJ2-1; tentatively, D is TRBD2 (6 bases). V gave up 5 bases and J gave up 7 bases, with 12 bases separating them. The CDR3 loop spans 13 amino acids. CDR1 is WNHNN and CDR2 is SYGVQD in the germline V gene (reference sequence). The CDR3 sequence: CASSRSGENEQFF. CDR3 DNA sequence: TGCGCCAGCAGTCGCTCGGGAGAAAATGAGCAGTTCTTC.

The CDR3 region is CASSLAPAREQYV. DNA for the CDR3: TGTGCCAGCAGCTTAGCCCCTGCGAGGGAGCAGTACGTC. The chain carries TRBV7-8 and TRBJ2-7; D is uncertain. Trimming removed 0 bases from V and 7 bases from J, with 10 bases in between. The germline CDR1 and CDR2 sequences are SGHVS and FQNEAQ. The CDR3 contains 13 residues.

The CDR3 sequence: CASSLDFAGTEAFF. DNA for the CDR3: TGTGCCAGCAGCTTAGATTTTGCGGGGACTGAAGCTTTCTTT. The rearrangement joins TRBV11-2 to TRBJ1-1; D gene ambiguous. The CDR3 extends over 14 amino acids. The V end was cut by 0 bases, the J end by 5 bases, with 10 bases between. The germline CDR1 and CDR2 sequences are SGHAT and FQNNGV.

The chain combines TRBV29-1 with TRBJ2-1; perhaps TRBD2 as D (7 bases). V lost 4 bases to trimming and J lost 10 bases, with 23 bases between them. The germline V gene encodes CDR1 SQVTM and CDR2 ANQGSEA. The CDR3 extends over 15 amino acids. CDR3 region: CSVGGGRESEREQFF. The DNA of the CDR3 is TGCAGCGTTGGTGGGGGGCGGGAGTCCGAGCGGGAGCAGTTCTTC.

This sequence joins TRBV19 and TRBJ2-5; 11 bases are a match to TRBD2. The CDR3 spans 18 residues. After removal of 2 bases from V and 5 bases from J, the junction contained 13 bases not matched to a gene. Germline CDR1 and CDR2: LNHDA and SQIVND (reference sequence). CDR3 nucleotide sequence: TGTGCCAGTAGTATACTTCCCTTCACTAGCGGGAGTGTTGAGACCCAGTACTTC. As protein: CASSILPFTSGSVETQYF.

This sequence joins TRBV14 and TRBJ1-1, with D possibly being TRBD1 (5 bases). The V gene lost 5 bases and the J gene lost 3 bases, with 13 bases spanning the gap. This CDR3 has 14 residues. The germline V gene encodes CDR1 SGHDN and CDR2 FVKESK. CDR3 sequence (DNA): TGTGCCAGCAGCGCGCGGACGGGGGACACTGAAGCTTTCTTT. Protein: CASSARTGDTEAFF.

V usage is TRBV27 and J usage is TRBJ1-2; D possibly corresponds to TRBD1 (6 bases). CDR3 length: 13 amino acids. Trimming shortened V by 8 bases and J by 4 bases, and 14 bases separated the two germline ends. The germline V gene has CDR1 MNHEY and CDR2 SMNVEV (reference sequence). The CDR3 loop is CASGHREGYGYTF. In DNA form, the CDR3 reads TGTGCCAGCGGCCACAGGGAAGGCTATGGCTACACCTTC.

On this clone: Other DNA sequences in this sample translate to the same CDR3. J is TRBJ1-1 and V is TRBV9, with D tentatively TRBD1 (6 bases). Germline loops: CDR1 SGDLS, CDR2 YYNGEE. The CDR3 is made up of 13 amino acids. V dropped 3 bases and J dropped 5 bases, with 11 bases sitting between them. The CDR3 reads CASSAGGGTEAFF. In DNA form, the CDR3 reads TGTGCCAGCAGCGCGGGGGGCGGAACTGAAGCTTTCTTT.

The chain links TRBV28 to TRBJ1-4; 8 bases fit TRBD1. The CDR3 has 14 residues. V shed 8 bases, J shed 2 bases, and the junction held 4 bases outside the gene matches. From germline, CDR1 is MDHEN and CDR2 SYDVKM. CDR3 region: CASFSGGTNEKLFF. CDR3 DNA: TGTGCCAGCTTCTCAGGGGGCACTAATGAAAAACTGTTTTTT.

This chain links TRBV7-2 with TRBJ1-5; possibly TRBD1 for D (6 bases). This CDR3 is built from 15 residues. The germline V gene encodes CDR1 SGHTA and CDR2 FQGNSA. Trimming shortened V by 3 bases and J by 0 bases, and 9 bases separated the two germline ends. Written as DNA, the CDR3 is TGTGCCAGCAGCTTCAACAGGGCTAGCAATCAGCCCCAGCATTTT. Protein product: CASSFNRASNQPQHF.

CDR3 amino acids: CASSLGSGELFF. In nucleotides, the CDR3 is TGTGCCAGCAGCTTAGGTAGCGGGGAGCTGTTTTTT. The rearrangement uses TRBV11-2 and TRBJ2-2; D call uncertain. The CDR3 has 12 residues. Germline V lookup: CDR1 SGHAT, CDR2 FQNNGV. The V and J ends lost 1 base and 7 bases respectively, with 4 bases between them.